This TCR beta chain is from a study of blood T cell repertoires in COVID-19. As for the study in general: Some COVID-19 samples were acute and others convalescent; all came from the United States, Italy and Spain.

Only in-frame clones appear in the TCRdb table, and some are missing; sequencing was by immunoSEQ multiplex PCR. The repertoire holds around 250,000 clones, with about 88% as singletons. Germline V gene data show CDR1 as LGHDT and CDR2 as YNNKEL (reference sequence). The CDR3 has 11 residues. The germline V and J ends were trimmed by 1 base and 12 bases, with 7 bases remaining between them. Everyone who took part was roughly 18 to 89 years old, and they came from 20 to 25 US areas. Allocation to cohorts depended on clinical history reported by the participants. All recovered Cohort 3 donors got two negative PCRs, got clearance, or saw symptom resolution.

The sequence was collected from a woman between 45 and 65 years old who had recovered from COVID-19. The chain has TRBV3-1 (or the pseudogene TRBV3-2) and TRBJ2-1; D is uncertain. Sequencing was done on a sample of PBMCs or T cells enriched from blood (not recorded which). In nucleotides, the CDR3 is TGTGCCAGCAGCCAAGCCGGCGGGCAGTTCTTC. It codes for CASSQAGGQFF.